This T cell receptor beta chain was documented in a study of healthy donors' naive CD4 and CD8 T cells. TCR libraries were built from about 520 ng of total RNA by linear amplification. MiXCR, run by TCRdb on the reads, gives a single entry per CDR3 protein. Among approximately 180,000 distinct CDR3 sequences listed, 65% to 75% were seen once. The germline V and J ends were trimmed by 4 bases and 12 bases, with 13 bases remaining between them. The CDR3 is 12 amino acids. The germline gives CDR1 SQVTM, CDR2 ANQGSEA. The receptor comes from a pool of human donors in good health; the sample pools cells from several healthy donors. This chain uses TRBV29-1 with TRBJ1-6, with no clear D. The specimen was naive CD4+ and CD8+ T cells sorted from blood, pooled from several donors. Written as DNA, the CDR3 is TGCAGCGTTGTGGACGGAGGAGGACCCCTCCACTTT. Residues: CSVVDGGGPLHF.